What follows are 29 T cell receptor beta chains derived from one specimen sequenced in a study of blood T cell repertoires in COVID-19. Here immunoSEQ multiplex PCR was the method, and the copy in TCRdb shows in-frame clones only, minus some. The table has around 200,000 clones, around four fifths seen once. Source material: peripheral blood. These receptor sequences come from a woman over 75 with active or convalescent COVID-19.

The rearrangement links TRBV6-2 or TRBV6-3 to TRBJ2-2, with 7 bases that match TRBD1. The length of the CDR3 is 15 residues. Germline V gene sequence: CDR1 MNHEY, CDR2 SVGEGT. Losses at the gene ends were 2 bases for V and 4 bases for J; bases not matched to a gene: 4. The CDR3 protein is CASSYEGAGTGELFF. The CDR3 DNA reads TGTGCCAGCAGTTACGAGGGGGCGGGCACCGGGGAGCTGTTTTTT.

The chain is built from TRBV18 and TRBJ2-7, with 7 bases identical to TRBD2. This CDR3 has 15 amino acids. Looked up from germline, CDR1 is KGHSH and CDR2 is LQKENI. The V gene end was trimmed by 3 bases and the J gene end by 1 base; junction bases not matched to a gene: 6. The CDR3 is CASSPAPSGSYEQYF. In DNA form, the CDR3 reads TGTGCCAGCTCACCCGCCCCTAGCGGATCCTACGAGCAGTACTTC.

This clone was picked up a small number of times. V usage is TRBV6-2 or TRBV6-3 and J usage is TRBJ2-7, with D perhaps matching TRBD2 (5 bases). The CDR3 is made up of 14 amino acids. Germline V gene data show CDR1 as MNHEY and CDR2 as SVGEGT. Trimming took 4 bases from V and 2 from J, leaving 12 bases between them. The DNA for the CDR3 is TGTGCCAGCAGTTCCGGACTCGTAACCTACGAGCAGTACTTC. It encodes CASSSGLVTYEQYF.

This chain connects TRBV21-1 to TRBJ2-7; the table gives TRBD2 as D, unverified against the DNA. TRBV21-1 is a known pseudogene. The CDR3 spans 16 residues. DNA of the CDR3: TGTGCCAGCAGCAAAGCGGTAGCGGGGCCGGTCTACGAGCAGTACTTC. Translation gives CASSKAVAGPVYEQYF.

In its sample, this clone was seen once. The chain uses TRBV7-6 and TRBJ1-4; perhaps TRBD1 as D (6 bases). V lost 0 bases, J lost 3 bases, and 14 bases lay in between. There are 17 residues in the CDR3. Germline assignment: CDR1 SGHVS and CDR2 FNYEAQ. The chain's CDR3 is CASSLARGGAANEKLFF. CDR3 in DNA: TGTGCCAGCAGCTTAGCTCGAGGGGGGGCGGCTAATGAAAAACTGTTTTTT.

This rearrangement joins TRBV7-9 to TRBJ2-3; no firm D call. The length of the CDR3 is 16 residues. In germline, CDR1 is SEHNR, CDR2 FQNEAQ (reference sequence). V dropped 2 bases and J dropped 0 bases, with 12 bases sitting between them. The CDR3 sequence is CASSLISTPSTDTQYF. The CDR3 region has the DNA TGTGCCAGCAGCTTAATCTCTACCCCTAGCACAGATACGCAGTATTTT.

The gene calls are TRBV5-1 and TRBJ2-1, with D unclear. The CDR3 is made up of 11 amino acids. V was shortened by 6 bases and J by 8 bases, with 9 bases between the two germline ends. CDR1 and CDR2 from the germline V gene are SGHRS and YFSETQ. The CDR3 loop reads CASTQDDEQFF. The CDR3 DNA reads TGCGCCAGCACTCAGGATGATGAGCAGTTCTTC. Complete variable domain (other parts from reference TRBV5-1 and TRBJ2-1): KAGVTQTPRYLIKTRGQQVTLSCSPISGHRSVSWYQQTPGQGLQFLFEYFSETQRNKGNFPGRFSGRQFSNSRSEMNVSTLELGDSALYLCASTQDDEQFFGPGTRLTVL.

This rearrangement joins TRBV4-3 to TRBJ2-3, with D hard to call. V shed 1 base and J shed 2 bases, with 7 bases lying between them. Germline V gene data show CDR1 as LGHNA and CDR2 as YSLEER. The CDR3 extends over 14 amino acids. CDR3: CASSQGGPTDTQYF. CDR3 bases: TGCGCCAGCAGCCAAGGAGGCCCCACAGATACGCAGTATTTT.

V gene TRBV7-8 combines with J gene TRBJ1-4, with no clear D. CDR3 length: 15 residues. The germline V and J ends were trimmed by 5 bases and 3 bases, with 13 bases remaining between them. The germline CDR1 and CDR2 sequences are SGHVS and FQNEAQ. CDR3 DNA sequence: TGTGCCAGCAGCCGACCTGTTCGGGCTAATGAAAAACTGTTTTTT. It is translated as CASSRPVRANEKLFF.

The chain couples TRBV6-6 to TRBJ2-3; 13 bases fit TRBD2. The CDR3 totals 17 residues. The V and J ends lost 5 bases and 4 bases, in that order; junction bases with no gene match: 9. Germline loops: CDR1 MNHNY, CDR2 SVGAGI (reference sequence). CDR3 sequence reads: CASSPAGLAGRADTQYF. The CDR3 DNA sequence: TGTGCCAGCAGTCCAGCGGGACTAGCGGGGAGGGCAGATACGCAGTATTTT.

The J gene is TRBJ1-1, the V gene TRBV19, with D maybe TRBD1 (6 bases). The CDR3 sequence is 15 residues long. The V and J ends lost 3 bases and 3 bases respectively, with 14 bases between them. CDR1 and CDR2 (germline): LNHDA, SQIVND (reference sequence). The CDR3 sequence is CASSMLGAGDTEAFF. Here the CDR3 DNA reads TGTGCCAGTAGTATGTTGGGGGCAGGGGACACTGAAGCTTTCTTT.

This chain uses TRBV5-1 with TRBJ1-4; 9 nucleotides line up with TRBD1. V lost 5 bases to trimming and J lost 5 bases; unmatched junction nucleotides: 4. This CDR3 is 14 amino acids long. The germline V gene has CDR1 SGHRS and CDR2 YFSETQ. The DNA of the CDR3 is TGCGCCAGCAGGCCCGGGACAGGGAATGAAAAACTGTTTTTT. This encodes CASRPGTGNEKLFF.

V and J are TRBV9 and TRBJ2-7; D unresolved. CDR1 SGDLS and CDR2 YYNGEE come from the germline V gene. The V end was cut by 2 bases, the J end by 2 bases, with 11 bases between. This CDR3 is built from 14 residues. CDR3 nucleotides: TGTGCCAGCAGCGTCGAATCGGTTACCTACGAGCAGTACTTC. Its protein is CASSVESVTYEQYF.

V is TRBV2 and J is TRBJ1-6; tentative D call: TRBD1 (6 bases). Looked up from germline, CDR1 is SNHLY and CDR2 is FYNNEI. The CDR3 loop spans 14 amino acids. V lost 2 bases, J lost 8 bases, and 10 bases lay in between. The CDR3 here is CASSENRAYSPLHF. CDR3 in DNA: TGTGCCAGCAGTGAAAACAGGGCCTATTCACCCCTCCACTTT.

The CDR3 DNA is TGTGCCAGCAGCTTCAGGACGGGGAGCGCGAACACCGGGGAGCTGTTTTTT. Translating gives CASSFRTGSANTGELFF. The V call is TRBV5-5, the J call TRBJ2-2; a possible D gene is TRBD2 (5 bases). CDR1 is SGHKS, CDR2 YYEKEE, per germline (reference sequence). Trimming took off 2 bases at V and 0 bases at J, with 14 bases between the two ends. CDR3 length: 17 residues.

The chain employs TRBV21-1 and TRBJ1-5. TRBV21-1 is marked as a pseudogene. CDR3 length equals 15 residues. CDR3 in DNA: TGTGCCAGCAATTCCTACCCCCGATTTAATCAGCCCCAGCATTTT. Protein sequence: CASNSYPRFNQPQHF.

V is TRBV6-2 or TRBV6-3 and J is TRBJ2-4; no reliable D call. V was trimmed by 4 bases and J by 1 base, leaving 5 bases between them. The CDR3 runs to 13 residues. Germline CDR1 and CDR2: MNHEY and SVGEGT. CDR3 sequence: CASSLTAKNIQYF. As DNA, the CDR3 is TGTGCCAGCAGTTTGACTGCCAAAAACATTCAGTACTTC.

The chain links TRBV30 to TRBJ1-5; no definite D call. The V and J ends lost 0 bases and 6 bases respectively, with 9 bases between them. Germline lookup yields CDR1 GTSNPN and CDR2 SVGIG (reference sequence). The CDR3 covers 13 residues. In DNA, the CDR3 is TGTGCCTGGAGTGTACAAGGCGGTCAGCCCCAGCATTTT. It codes for CAWSVQGGQPQHF.

V gene TRBV5-1 combines with J gene TRBJ1-2; 12 bases align to TRBD1. The CDR3 runs 15 residues. Germline values: CDR1 SGHRS, CDR2 YFSETQ. The V gene end was trimmed by 4 bases and the J gene end by 7 bases; junction bases not matched to a gene: 8. CDR3 residues: CASSIPGTGGFGYTF. The CDR3 nucleotides read TGCGCCAGCAGCATCCCCGGGACAGGGGGCTTTGGCTACACCTTC.

V is TRBV4-1 and J is TRBJ2-7; TRBD2 agrees at 13 bases. The CDR3 extends over 17 amino acids. The trim removed 3 bases at V and 4 bases at J, leaving 9 bases unmatched. Per the germline V gene, CDR1 is MGHRA and CDR2 is YSYEKL. CDR3 loop: CASSQGLAGWGGYEQYF. The DNA for the CDR3 is TGCGCCAGCAGCCAGGGACTAGCGGGATGGGGAGGGTACGAGCAGTACTTC.

The CDR3 loop is CASITNRGMDTGELFF. In DNA form, the CDR3 reads TGTGCCAGCATCACTAATCGGGGAATGGACACCGGGGAGCTGTTTTTT. This chain uses TRBV7-8 with TRBJ2-2; possible D gene TRBD2, 5 bases. CDR1 SGHVS and CDR2 FQNEAQ come from the germline V gene. V shed 7 bases and J shed 3 bases, with 18 bases lying between them. The CDR3 consists of 16 residues.

The rearrangement uses TRBV11-3 and TRBJ1-4; the D is unclear. V was clipped by 3 bases and J by 0 bases, with 5 bases between them. Germline V gene lookup returns CDR1 SGHNT and CDR2 YENEEA. The CDR3 has 14 amino acids. The CDR3 here is CASSFQATNEKLFF. CDR3 bases: TGTGCCAGCAGCTTTCAGGCAACTAATGAAAAACTGTTTTTT.

This chain connects TRBV5-4 to TRBJ2-5; 9 nucleotides match TRBD2. The CDR3 runs to 14 residues. V shed 6 bases and J 1 base; nucleotides not matched to a gene: 4. Germline CDR1 and CDR2: SGHNT and YYREEE (reference sequence). The CDR3 is CASTFSGGQETQYF. The CDR3 nucleotides are TGTGCCAGCACCTTTAGCGGGGGCCAAGAGACCCAGTACTTC.

The gene calls are TRBV5-7 and TRBJ1-5; D is perhaps TRBD1 (5 bases). TRBV5-7 is an open reading frame whose function is uncertain. The V and J ends lost 0 bases and 3 bases respectively, with 16 bases between them. The CDR3 totals 17 residues. This CDR3 reads CASSLGQGKAPNQPQHF. For the CDR3, the DNA is TGTGCCAGCAGCTTGGGGCAGGGAAAGGCGCCCAATCAGCCCCAGCATTTT.

CDR3 DNA: TGCAGCGTTGTAGGGGTTCTTGGCAGGGCCTATGGCTACACCTTC. Protein sequence: CSVVGVLGRAYGYTF. The chain combines TRBV29-1 with TRBJ1-2; D is perhaps TRBD1 (5 bases). With 4 bases removed from V and 4 bases from J, the gap between germline ends came to 19 bases. The V gene's germline CDR1 is SQVTM and CDR2 ANQGSEA. The CDR3 loop spans 15 amino acids.

The V and J genes are TRBV5-1 and TRBJ1-1, with a possible D match to TRBD1 (5 bases). The CDR3 covers 14 residues. Germline V gives CDR1 SGHRS, CDR2 YFSETQ. V lost 0 bases, J lost 6 bases, and 12 bases lay in between. In nucleotides, the CDR3 is TGCGCCAGCAGCTTGGGAGGGACTGGCTCTGAAGCTTTCTTT. It yields the protein CASSLGGTGSEAFF.

The chain combines TRBV20-1 with TRBJ2-7; D call uncertain. V was trimmed by 3 bases and J by 1 base, leaving 10 bases between them. Germline V gene lookup returns CDR1 DFQATT and CDR2 SNEGSKA (reference sequence). The CDR3 extends over 13 amino acids. CDR3 amino acids: CSASTAASYEQYF. The DNA for the CDR3 is TGCAGTGCTAGTACCGCGGCGTCCTACGAGCAGTACTTC.

The rearrangement uses TRBV5-8 and TRBJ1-4; D perhaps matches TRBD1 (5 bases). Looked up from germline, CDR1 is SGHTS and CDR2 is YDEGEE. The CDR3 extends over 14 amino acids. Trimming took 0 bases from V and 5 from J, leaving 8 bases between them. CDR3 residues: CASSLGQRNEKLFF. The CDR3 DNA sequence: TGTGCCAGCAGCTTGGGACAGAGGAATGAAAAACTGTTTTTT.

The V and J genes are TRBV4-1 and TRBJ2-4, with D maybe TRBD2 (6 bases). Germline CDR1 and CDR2: MGHRA and YSYEKL. V was trimmed by 6 bases and J by 1 base, leaving 16 bases between them. This CDR3 has 16 amino acids. CDR3 loop: CASRPTEGGAKNIQYF. CDR3 sequence (DNA): TGCGCCAGCAGACCGACGGAGGGCGGGGCCAAAAACATTCAGTACTTC.